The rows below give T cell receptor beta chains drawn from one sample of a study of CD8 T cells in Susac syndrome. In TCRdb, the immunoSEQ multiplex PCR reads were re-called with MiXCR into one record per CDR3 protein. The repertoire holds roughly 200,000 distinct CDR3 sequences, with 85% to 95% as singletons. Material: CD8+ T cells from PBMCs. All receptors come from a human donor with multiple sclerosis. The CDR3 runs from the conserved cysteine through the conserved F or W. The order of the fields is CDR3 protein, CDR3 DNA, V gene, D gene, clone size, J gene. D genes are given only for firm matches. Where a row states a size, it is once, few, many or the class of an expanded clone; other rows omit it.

CSARDEAGNQPQHF TGCAGTGCTAGAGATGAGGCGGGGAATCAGCCCCAGCATTTT TRBV20-1 . . TRBJ1-5
CASSFVGGLKGGTDTQYF TGTGCCAGCAGTTTCGTAGGGGGCTTGAAAGGAGGCACAGATACGCAGTATTTT TRBV28 TRBD1 . TRBJ2-3
CASSLNTNNEQFF TGTGCCAGCAGCTTAAATACCAACAATGAGCAGTTCTTC TRBV7-9 . . TRBJ2-1
CASSQDPGGAYEQYF TGTGCCAGCAGCCAAGATCCGGGTGGGGCCTACGAGCAGTACTTC TRBV3-1 . few TRBJ2-7
CASSFGPHEKLFF TGTGCCAGCAGCTTTGGCCCCCATGAAAAACTGTTTTTT TRBV5-4 . . TRBJ1-4
CASSDPGDTQYF TGTGCCAGCAGCGACCCGGGGGATACGCAGTATTTT TRBV28 . . TRBJ2-3
CATSERTGITDTQYF TGTGCCACCAGCGAAAGGACAGGGATTACAGATACGCAGTATTTT TRBV15 TRBD1 . TRBJ2-3
CASSLFGQGMVDGYTF TGTGCCAGCAGCTTATTTGGCCAGGGGATGGTGGATGGCTACACCTTC TRBV13 . . TRBJ1-2
CSVGTNYEQYF TGCAGCGTTGGGACAAACTACGAGCAGTACTTC TRBV29-1 . . TRBJ2-7
CATKGGSPEQYF TGTGCCACCAAGGGGGGCTCTCCCGAGCAGTACTTC TRBV28 . . TRBJ2-7
CSVRDWNTEAFF TGCAGCGTCAGGGACTGGAACACTGAAGCTTTCTTT TRBV29-1 . . TRBJ1-1
CASSAGTPYGYTF TGTGCCAGCAGTGCCGGGACACCCTATGGCTACACCTTC TRBV12-3/TRBV12-4 . . TRBJ1-2
CASRHRGLNTEAFF TGTGCCAGCAGGCACAGGGGGTTGAACACTGAAGCTTTCTTT TRBV2 TRBD1 . TRBJ1-1
CASSPSGTRNTEAFF TGTGCCAGCAGCCCCTCTGGGACGCGCAACACTGAAGCTTTCTTT TRBV7-3 . . TRBJ1-1
CASTRGTDNEQFF TGTGCCAGCACTCGGGGCACCGACAATGAGCAGTTCTTC TRBV9 . . TRBJ2-1
CASSPAAQETQYF TGTGCCAGTAGTCCTGCGGCCCAAGAGACCCAGTACTTC TRBV19 . . TRBJ2-5
CASSSLPTSGSHEQYF TGTGCCAGCAGCTCCCTCCCGACTAGCGGGAGCCACGAGCAGTACTTC TRBV7-8 TRBD2 . TRBJ2-7
CASSVGDIGYTF TGTGCCAGCAGCGTAGGGGACATCGGCTACACCTTC TRBV9 . . TRBJ1-2
CASSPVGGLVGGEQFF TGTGCCAGTAGTCCGGTAGGGGGACTAGTTGGAGGTGAGCAGTTCTTC TRBV19 TRBD2 . TRBJ2-1
CASTPRQADTQYF TGTGCCAGCACCCCCCGGCAGGCTGATACGCAGTATTTT TRBV21-1 . . TRBJ2-3
CASSPGLATQYF TGTGCCAGCAGCCCCGGACTAGCTACGCAGTATTTT TRBV2 TRBD2 . TRBJ2-3
CASSLGLAGGDTQYF TGTGCCAGCAGCTTGGGACTAGCGGGAGGGGATACGCAGTATTTT TRBV5-8 TRBD2 . TRBJ2-3
CASKTLAYGYTF TGTGCCAGCAAGACACTCGCCTATGGCTACACCTTC TRBV9 . . TRBJ1-2
CASSQDPQGSFWGYTF TGTGCCAGCAGCCAAGATCCCCAGGGAAGCTTTTGGGGCTACACCTTC TRBV3-1 . . TRBJ1-2
CASSVLAGGETQYF TGCGCCAGCAGCGTACTAGCGGGAGGGGAGACCCAGTACTTC TRBV10-2 TRBD2 . TRBJ2-5
CASSQDRETYEQYF TGTGCCAGCAGCCAAGATCGCGAGACCTACGAGCAGTACTTC TRBV3-1 . . TRBJ2-7
CASSIEAGEQYF TGTGCCAGCAGCATAGAAGCGGGAGAACAGTACTTC TRBV21-1 . . TRBJ2-7
CASSQGPGQPQHF TGCGCCAGCAGCCAAGGTCCGGGGCAGCCCCAGCATTTT TRBV4-1 . . TRBJ1-5
CSARGVWREGLSEQFF TGCAGTGCTAGAGGGGTCTGGCGGGAGGGTCTAAGTGAGCAGTTCTTC TRBV20-1 TRBD2 . TRBJ2-1
CSAPGDTQYF TGCAGTGCACCCGGGGATACGCAGTATTTT TRBV20-1 . . TRBJ2-3
CASSTRPTGITEAFF TGTGCCAGCAGCACCCGCCCCACAGGGATAACTGAAGCTTTCTTT TRBV14 . once TRBJ1-1
CASSLVVATYNEQFF TGTGCCAGCAGCTTAGTAGTAGCGACCTACAATGAGCAGTTCTTC TRBV7-6 . . TRBJ2-1
CASSQPRAGLRETQYF TGTGCCAGCAGCCAACCTCGAGCGGGCCTGAGGGAGACCCAGTACTTC TRBV3-1 . . TRBJ2-5
CSARDYSSYEQYF TGCAGTGCTAGGGATTACAGCTCCTACGAGCAGTACTTC TRBV20-1 . few TRBJ2-7
CASSLYSWRALRVQPQHF TGTGCCAGCAGTTTGTATTCTTGGCGGGCGCTGAGAGTTCAGCCCCAGCATTTT TRBV28 . . TRBJ1-5
CASSQDQGRSYNEQFF TGTGCCAGCAGCCAAGATCAGGGTAGGTCCTACAATGAGCAGTTCTTC TRBV3-1 . . TRBJ2-1
CASLEGADNSPLHF TGTGCCAGCCTGGAGGGGGCGGACAATTCACCCCTCCACTTT TRBV5-6 TRBD1 . TRBJ1-6
CASSLAGSPYEQYF TGTGCCAGCAGCTTGGCCGGGTCCCCCTACGAGCAGTACTTC TRBV5-6 . once TRBJ2-7
CASSEEQGFGSPLHF TGTGCCAGCAGCGAAGAACAGGGGTTCGGCTCACCCCTCCACTTT TRBV3-1 TRBD1 . TRBJ1-6
CSVEDRTGELDYGYTF TGCAGCGTTGAAGATAGGACAGGGGAGTTGGACTATGGCTACACCTTC TRBV29-1 TRBD1 . TRBJ1-2
CASSRGPEPNSPLHF TGTGCCAGCAGCCGAGGCCCGGAACCTAATTCACCCCTCCACTTT TRBV14 . . TRBJ1-6
CSAREPSSYNEQFF TGCAGTGCTAGGGAGCCAAGCTCCTACAATGAGCAGTTCTTC TRBV20-1 . . TRBJ2-1
CASSSDAGTRSGYTF TGTGCCAGCAGCTCCGACGCAGGGACGCGATCTGGCTACACCTTC TRBV7-9 . . TRBJ1-2
CASTRNNEQFF TGTGCCAGCACAAGAAACAATGAGCAGTTCTTC TRBV6-6 . . TRBJ2-1
CASSAPGAADTQYF TGTGCCAGCAGCGCCCCGGGAGCAGCAGATACGCAGTATTTT TRBV9 . . TRBJ2-3